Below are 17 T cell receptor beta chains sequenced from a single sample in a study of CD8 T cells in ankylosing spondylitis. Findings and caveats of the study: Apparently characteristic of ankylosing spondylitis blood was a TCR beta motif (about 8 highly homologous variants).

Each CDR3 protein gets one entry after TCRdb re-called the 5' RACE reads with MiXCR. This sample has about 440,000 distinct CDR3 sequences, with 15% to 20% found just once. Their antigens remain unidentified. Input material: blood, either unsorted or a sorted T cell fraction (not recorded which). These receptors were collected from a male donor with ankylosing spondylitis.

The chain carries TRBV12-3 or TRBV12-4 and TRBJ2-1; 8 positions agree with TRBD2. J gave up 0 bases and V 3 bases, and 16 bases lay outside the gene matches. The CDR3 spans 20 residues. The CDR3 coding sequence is TGTGCCAGCAGTTTCACCCCAGGGCTAGCGGGCTCCATCTCCTACAATGAGCAGTTCTTC. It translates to CASSFTPGLAGSISYNEQFF.

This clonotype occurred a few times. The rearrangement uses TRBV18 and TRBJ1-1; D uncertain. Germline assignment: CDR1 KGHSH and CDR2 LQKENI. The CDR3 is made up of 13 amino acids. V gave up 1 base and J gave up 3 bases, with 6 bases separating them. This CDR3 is CASSPLLDTEAFF. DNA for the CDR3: TGTGCCAGCTCACCACTACTGGACACTGAAGCTTTCTTT.

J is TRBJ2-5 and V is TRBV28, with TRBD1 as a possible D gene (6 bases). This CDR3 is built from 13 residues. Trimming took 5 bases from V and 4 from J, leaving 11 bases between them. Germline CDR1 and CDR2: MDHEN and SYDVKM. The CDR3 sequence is CASSVQGSETQYF. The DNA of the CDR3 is TGTGCCAGCAGTGTGCAGGGGTCAGAGACCCAGTACTTC.

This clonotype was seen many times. Here the CDR3 DNA reads TGCAGCGTTGAGGGCGGGAGGTTCGGCACAGATACGCAGTATTTT. This gives the protein CSVEGGRFGTDTQYF. This chain joins TRBV29-1 and TRBJ2-3; 8 bases are a match to TRBD2. CDR1 SQVTM and CDR2 ANQGSEA come from the germline V gene. The CDR3 consists of 15 residues. The V segment lost 3 bases and the J segment 1 base; nucleotides outside the gene matches: 6.

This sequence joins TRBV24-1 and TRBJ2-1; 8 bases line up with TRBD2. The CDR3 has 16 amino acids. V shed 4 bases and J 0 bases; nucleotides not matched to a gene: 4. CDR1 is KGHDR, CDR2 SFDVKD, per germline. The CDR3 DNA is TGTGCCACCAGTGACCCGACTAGCGTCTCCTACAATGAGCAGTTCTTC. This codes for CATSDPTSVSYNEQFF.

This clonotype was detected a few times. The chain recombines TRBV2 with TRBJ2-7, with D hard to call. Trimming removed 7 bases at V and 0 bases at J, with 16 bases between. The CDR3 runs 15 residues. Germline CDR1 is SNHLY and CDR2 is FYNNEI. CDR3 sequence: CASIRTPSSSYEQYF. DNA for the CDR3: TGTGCCAGCATCAGAACACCATCTAGCTCCTACGAGCAGTACTTC. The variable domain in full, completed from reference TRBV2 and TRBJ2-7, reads EPEVTQTPSHQVTQMGQEVILRCVPISNHLYFYWYRQILGQKVEFLVSFYNNEISEKSEIFDDQFSVERPDGSNFTLKIRSTKLEDSAMYFCASIRTPSSSYEQYFGPGTRLTVT.

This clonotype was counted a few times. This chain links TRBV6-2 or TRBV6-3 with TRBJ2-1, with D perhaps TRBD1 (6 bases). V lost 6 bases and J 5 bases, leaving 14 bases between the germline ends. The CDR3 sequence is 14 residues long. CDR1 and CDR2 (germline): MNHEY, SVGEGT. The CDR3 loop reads CASRSRGGHNEQFF. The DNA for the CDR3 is TGTGCCAGCAGATCCAGGGGCGGGCACAATGAGCAGTTCTTC.

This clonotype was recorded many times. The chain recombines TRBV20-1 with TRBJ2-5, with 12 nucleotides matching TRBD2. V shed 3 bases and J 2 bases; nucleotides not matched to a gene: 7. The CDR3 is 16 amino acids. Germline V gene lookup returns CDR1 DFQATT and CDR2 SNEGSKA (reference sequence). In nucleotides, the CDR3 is TGCAGTGCTAGCCCAATGACTAGCGGGGGACAAGAGACCCAGTACTTC. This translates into CSASPMTSGGQETQYF.

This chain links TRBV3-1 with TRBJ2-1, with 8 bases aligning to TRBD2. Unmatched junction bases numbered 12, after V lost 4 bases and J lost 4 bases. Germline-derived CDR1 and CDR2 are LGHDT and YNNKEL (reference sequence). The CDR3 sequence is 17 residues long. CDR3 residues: CASSRRFSGKLYNEQFF. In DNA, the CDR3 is TGTGCCAGCAGCCGGAGGTTTAGCGGGAAGTTGTACAATGAGCAGTTCTTC.

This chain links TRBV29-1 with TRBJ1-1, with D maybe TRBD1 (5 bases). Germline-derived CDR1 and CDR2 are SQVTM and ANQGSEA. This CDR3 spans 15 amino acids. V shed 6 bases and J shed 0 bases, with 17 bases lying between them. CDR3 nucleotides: TGCAGCGTGTGGGGCTCCGGGGCGGTGAACACTGAAGCTTTCTTT. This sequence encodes CSVWGSGAVNTEAFF.

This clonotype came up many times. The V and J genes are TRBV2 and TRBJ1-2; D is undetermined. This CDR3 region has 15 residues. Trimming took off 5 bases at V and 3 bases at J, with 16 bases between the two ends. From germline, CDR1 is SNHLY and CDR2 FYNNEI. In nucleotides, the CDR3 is TGTGCCAGCAGTCCCTCTTTGGACGGTTACTATGGCTACACCTTC. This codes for CASSPSLDGYYGYTF.

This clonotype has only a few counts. The CDR3 loop reads CASSAKGVRGPGNTIYF. The CDR3 DNA is TGTGCCAGCAGTGCCAAGGGGGTCCGGGGGCCGGGAAACACCATATATTTT. V and J are TRBV2 and TRBJ1-3; possibly TRBD1 for D (6 bases). The CDR3 covers 17 residues. The V gene lost 4 bases and the J gene lost 4 bases, with 20 bases spanning the gap. Germline CDR1 and CDR2: SNHLY and FYNNEI.

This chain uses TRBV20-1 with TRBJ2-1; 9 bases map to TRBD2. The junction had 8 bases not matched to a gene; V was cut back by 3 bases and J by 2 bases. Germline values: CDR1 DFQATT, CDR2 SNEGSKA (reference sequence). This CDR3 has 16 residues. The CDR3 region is CSASLVSGRAYNEQFF. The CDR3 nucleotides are TGCAGTGCTAGTCTCGTTAGCGGGAGAGCCTACAATGAGCAGTTCTTC.

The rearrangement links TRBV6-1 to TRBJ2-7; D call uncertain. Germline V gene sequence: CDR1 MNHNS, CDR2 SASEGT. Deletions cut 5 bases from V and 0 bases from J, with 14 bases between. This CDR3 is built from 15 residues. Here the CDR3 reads CASSTPGGSSYEQYF. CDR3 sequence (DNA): TGTGCCAGCAGTACCCCGGGCGGAAGCTCCTACGAGCAGTACTTC.

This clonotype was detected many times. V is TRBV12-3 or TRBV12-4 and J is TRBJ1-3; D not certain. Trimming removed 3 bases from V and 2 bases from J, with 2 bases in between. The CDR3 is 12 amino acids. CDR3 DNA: TGTGCCAGCAGTTTCCCTGGAAACACCATATATTTT. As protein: CASSFPGNTIYF.

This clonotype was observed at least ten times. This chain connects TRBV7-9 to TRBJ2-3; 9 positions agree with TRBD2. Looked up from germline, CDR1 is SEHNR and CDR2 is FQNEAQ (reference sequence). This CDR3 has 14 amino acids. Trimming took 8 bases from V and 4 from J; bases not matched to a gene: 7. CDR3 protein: CASVLSGSADTQYF. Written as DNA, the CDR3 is TGTGCCAGCGTACTTAGCGGGAGCGCAGATACGCAGTATTTT. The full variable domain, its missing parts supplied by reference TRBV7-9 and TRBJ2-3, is DTGVSQNPRHKITKRGQNVTFRCDPISEHNRLYWYRQTLGQGPEFLTYFQNEAQLEKSRLLSDRFSAERPKGSFSTLEIQRTEQGDSAMYLCASVLSGSADTQYFGPGTRLTVL.

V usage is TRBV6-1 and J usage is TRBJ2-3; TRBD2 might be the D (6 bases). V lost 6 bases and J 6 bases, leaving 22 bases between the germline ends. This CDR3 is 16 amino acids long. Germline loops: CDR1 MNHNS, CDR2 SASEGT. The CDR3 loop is CASSPGGSGSGDTQYF. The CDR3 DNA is TGTGCCAGCAGCCCCGGGGGTAGCGGATCCGGGGATACGCAGTATTTT.